One sample yielded the 12 T cell receptor beta chains listed below, sequenced in a study of CD8 T cells in ankylosing spondylitis. Study conclusions and caveats: Typical of ankylosing spondylitis blood, it appeared, was a TCR beta motif of roughly eight highly homologous variants.

TCRdb independently ran MiXCR on the 5' RACE reads; one entry per CDR3 protein. The sample lists roughly 370,000 distinct CDR3 sequences; 20% to 25% were seen once. These receptors' targets are unknown. The sequenced sample consisted of blood, either unsorted or a sorted T cell fraction (not recorded which). Every receptor here comes from a male donor with ankylosing spondylitis.

V gene TRBV5-1 combines with J gene TRBJ2-5, with D unresolved. The CDR3 spans 15 residues. Germline CDR1 SGHRS, CDR2 YFSETQ. The germline V and J ends were trimmed by 0 bases and 2 bases, with 11 bases remaining between them. The CDR3 reads CASSLVGVPQETQYF. DNA of the CDR3: TGCGCCAGCAGCTTGGTTGGGGTCCCACAAGAGACCCAGTACTTC.

This chain links TRBV5-1 with TRBJ2-7, with a weak D call TRBD2 (6 bases). This CDR3 has 13 amino acids. V was pared by 8 bases and J by 6 bases, with 18 bases between. CDR1 is SGHRS and CDR2 is YFSETQ in the germline V gene. This CDR3 is CASGAQGGAEQYF. Here the CDR3 DNA reads TGCGCCAGTGGTGCCCAGGGAGGTGCCGAGCAGTACTTC. Variable domain in full (rest from reference TRBV5-1 and TRBJ2-7): KAGVTQTPRYLIKTRGQQVTLSCSPISGHRSVSWYQQTPGQGLQFLFEYFSETQRNKGNFPGRFSGRQFSNSRSEMNVSTLELGDSALYLCASGAQGGAEQYFGPGTRLTVT.

This clonotype was detected only a few times. V gene TRBV7-8 combines with J gene TRBJ2-7, with a possible D match to TRBD1 (6 bases). This CDR3 has 14 amino acids. The ends were cut back, 5 bases at V and 6 bases at J, with 17 bases in the middle. From germline, CDR1 is SGHVS and CDR2 FQNEAQ. Here the CDR3 DNA reads TGTGCCAGCAGCGATGACACTGGGGGCCGCGAGCAGTACTTC. This gives the protein CASSDDTGGREQYF. The full variable domain, its missing parts supplied by reference TRBV7-8 and TRBJ2-7, is GAGVSQSPRYKVAKRGQDVALRCDPISGHVSLFWYQQALGQGPEFLTYFQNEAQLDKSGLPSDRFFAERPEGSVSTLKIQRTQQEDSAVYLCASSDDTGGREQYFGPGTRLTVT.

V gene TRBV10-3 combines with J gene TRBJ2-1, with D possibly being TRBD2 (5 bases). Per the germline V gene, CDR1 is ENHRY and CDR2 is SYGVKD. The CDR3 extends over 15 amino acids. V gave up 4 bases and J gave up 9 bases, with 19 bases separating them. CDR3 sequence reads: CAISGSPARESEQFF. The CDR3 DNA is TGTGCCATCAGTGGGTCCCCGGCGAGGGAAAGTGAGCAGTTCTTC.

This clonotype was seen only a few times. The chain carries TRBV6-1 and TRBJ2-2; D tentatively fits TRBD1 or TRBD2 (5 bases each). The CDR3 sequence is 15 residues long. V lost 7 bases and J 0 bases, leaving 12 bases between the germline ends. CDR1 and CDR2 from the germline V gene are MNHNS and SASEGT. The CDR3 coding sequence is TGTGCCAGCACATCGGGGCGTTCGAACACCGGGGAGCTGTTTTTT. Amino acid sequence: CASTSGRSNTGELFF.

This clonotype was found a few times. This sequence joins TRBV12-3 or TRBV12-4 and TRBJ2-5; D is undetermined. The CDR3 extends over 15 amino acids. Trimming took off 7 bases at V and 2 bases at J, with 17 bases between the two ends. The CDR3 sequence is CASTSGRVWQETQYF. The CDR3 DNA is TGTGCCAGCACCTCTGGACGGGTCTGGCAAGAGACCCAGTACTTC.

This chain uses TRBV7-8 with TRBJ2-7; 8 positions agree with TRBD2. This CDR3 comprises 14 residues. J was trimmed by 3 bases and V by 5 bases; bases with no gene match: 6. CDR1 is SGHVS, CDR2 FQNEAQ, per germline. Here the CDR3 DNA reads TGTGCCAGCAGCCCGCGGACTAGCCTCTACGAGCAGTACTTC. Translated: CASSPRTSLYEQYF.

This sequence joins TRBV5-1 and TRBJ1-1; no clear D. Germline V gene sequence: CDR1 SGHRS, CDR2 YFSETQ. The CDR3 sequence is 15 residues long. V lost 7 bases and J lost 1, with 17 bases in between. CDR3 DNA: TGCGCCAGCCGCCCTGTGGCCACCGGGAACACTGAAGCTTTCTTT. This gives the protein CASRPVATGNTEAFF.

The V call is TRBV28, the J call TRBJ2-7; 8 positions agree with TRBD2. The CDR3 is 15 residues long. Germline lookup yields CDR1 MDHEN and CDR2 SYDVKM. V shed 4 bases, J shed 5 bases, and the junction held 10 bases outside the gene matches. The CDR3 DNA is TGTGCCAGCAGTTCCCCCCGCGGGAGGTCGAACGAGCAGTACTTC. It specifies CASSSPRGRSNEQYF.

The chain employs TRBV6-1 and TRBJ2-5; 7 nucleotides align to TRBD1. The V gene end was trimmed by 5 bases and the J gene end by 5 bases; junction bases not matched to a gene: 14. The CDR3 length is 16 residues. Germline CDR1 MNHNS, CDR2 SASEGT. CDR3 residues: CASSKGGRGRTETQYF. The CDR3 DNA follows: TGTGCCAGCAGTAAAGGGGGCCGGGGCAGAACCGAGACCCAGTACTTC.

The rearrangement joins TRBV2 to TRBJ1-5, with D possibly being TRBD1 (5 bases). The CDR3 is 13 residues long. The germline CDR1 and CDR2 sequences are SNHLY and FYNNEI. Trimming left V 7 bases short and J 6 bases short, with 13 bases between. The CDR3 reads CASNRGRSQPQHF. In DNA form, the CDR3 reads TGTGCCAGCAACCGGGGCAGGAGTCAGCCCCAGCATTTT.

The chain links TRBV11-2 to TRBJ1-6; 7 bases are shared with TRBD1. V shed 0 bases and J 8 bases; nucleotides not matched to a gene: 10. The CDR3 extends over 17 amino acids. CDR1 is SGHAT, CDR2 FQNNGV, per germline. The CDR3 nucleotides read TGTGCCAGCAGCTTAGAAAGAGGTTGGCAGGGGGATTCACCCCTCCACTTT. Its protein product is CASSLERGWQGDSPLHF.